This TCR beta chain was sequenced in a study of T-cell memory formation after mild COVID-19. Study-wide background: TCR clusters mostly belonged to single donors.

Germline lookup yields CDR1 SGHTA and CDR2 FQGNSA. This CDR3 region has 14 residues. Trimming removed 0 bases from V and 6 bases from J, with 9 bases in between. With respect to this clonotype: Its antigen is currently unknown.

TCRdb used MiXCR to reprocess the 5' RACE reads, holding one entry per CDR3 protein. The repertoire holds roughly 300,000 distinct CDR3 sequences, with approximately 7.6% as singletons. Study-wide points: The main location of contracting CD4+ clones was CM and EM, and that of contracting CD8+ clones was EMRA. Balance between CD4 and CD8 was seen in clones contracting day 15 to 85, and a CD4+ lean was seen in later expanders.

The chain carries TRBV7-2 and TRBJ2-1, with D possibly TRBD1 on 6 matching bases. This clonotype originated in a man aged 18 to 35 who had mild COVID-19 (a few samples of this study predate the infection). Cell type and time point are not known. Material: PBMCs or a T cell subset sorted from them (not recorded which). The CDR3 coding sequence is TGTGCCAGCAGCTTAGCGGTACAGGGCAATGAGCAGTTCTTC. Its protein is CASSLAVQGNEQFF.